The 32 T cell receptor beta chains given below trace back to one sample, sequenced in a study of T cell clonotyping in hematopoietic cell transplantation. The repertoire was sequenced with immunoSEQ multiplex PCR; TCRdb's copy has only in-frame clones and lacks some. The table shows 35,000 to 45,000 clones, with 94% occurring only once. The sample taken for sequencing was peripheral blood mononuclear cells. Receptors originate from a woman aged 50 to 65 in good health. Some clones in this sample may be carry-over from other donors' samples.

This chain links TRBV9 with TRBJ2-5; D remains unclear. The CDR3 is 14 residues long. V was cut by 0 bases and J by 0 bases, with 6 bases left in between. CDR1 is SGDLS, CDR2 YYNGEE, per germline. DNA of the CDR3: TGTGCCAGCAGCGTAGTAGGTGACCAAGAGACCCAGTACTTC. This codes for CASSVVGDQETQYF.

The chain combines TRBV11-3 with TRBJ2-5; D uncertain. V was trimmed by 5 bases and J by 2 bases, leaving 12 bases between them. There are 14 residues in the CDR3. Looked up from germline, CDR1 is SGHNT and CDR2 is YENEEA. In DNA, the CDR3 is TGTGCCAGCAGCATAGCCTCGGCTCAAGAGACCCAGTACTTC. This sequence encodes CASSIASAQETQYF.

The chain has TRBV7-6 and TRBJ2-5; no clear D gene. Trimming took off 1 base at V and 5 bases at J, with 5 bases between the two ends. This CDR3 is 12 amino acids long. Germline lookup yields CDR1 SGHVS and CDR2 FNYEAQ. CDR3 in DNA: TGTGCCAGCAGCTTAGTCCGGGAGACCCAGTACTTC. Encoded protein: CASSLVRETQYF.

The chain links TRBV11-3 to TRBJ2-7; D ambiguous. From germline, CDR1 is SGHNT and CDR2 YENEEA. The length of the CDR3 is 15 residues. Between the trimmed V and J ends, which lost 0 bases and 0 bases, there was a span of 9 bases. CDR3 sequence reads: CASSLDGLRSYEQYF. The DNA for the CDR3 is TGTGCCAGCAGCTTAGACGGCCTCCGCTCCTACGAGCAGTACTTC. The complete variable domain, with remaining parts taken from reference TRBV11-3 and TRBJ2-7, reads EAGVVQSPRYKIIEKKQPVAFWCNPISGHNTLYWYLQNLGQGPELLIRYENEEAVDDSQLPKDRFSAERLKGVDSTLKIQPAELGDSAVYLCASSLDGLRSYEQYFGPGTRLTVT.

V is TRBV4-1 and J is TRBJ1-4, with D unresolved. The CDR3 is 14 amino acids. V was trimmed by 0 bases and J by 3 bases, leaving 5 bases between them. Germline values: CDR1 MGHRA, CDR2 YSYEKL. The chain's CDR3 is CASSQDPANEKLFF. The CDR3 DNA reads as TGCGCCAGCAGCCAAGACCCGGCTAATGAAAAACTGTTTTTT.

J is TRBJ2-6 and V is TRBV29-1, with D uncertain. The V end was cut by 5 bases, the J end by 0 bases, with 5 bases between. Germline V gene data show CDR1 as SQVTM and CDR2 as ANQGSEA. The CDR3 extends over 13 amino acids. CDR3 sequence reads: CSVQVSGANVLTF. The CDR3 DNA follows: TGCAGCGTTCAAGTCTCTGGGGCCAACGTCCTGACTTTC. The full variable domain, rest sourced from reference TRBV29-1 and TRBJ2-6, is SAVISQKPSRDICQRGTSLTIQCQVDSQVTMMFWYRQQPGQSLTLIATANQGSEATYESGFVIDKFPISRPNLTFSTLTVSNMSPEDSSIYLCSVQVSGANVLTFGAGSRLTVL.

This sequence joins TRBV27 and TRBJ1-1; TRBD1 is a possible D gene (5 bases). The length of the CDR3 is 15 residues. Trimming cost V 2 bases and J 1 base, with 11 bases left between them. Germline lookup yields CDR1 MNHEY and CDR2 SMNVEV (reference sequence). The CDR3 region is CASSLIGGENTEAFF. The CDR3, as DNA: TGTGCCAGCAGTTTAATTGGGGGAGAGAACACTGAAGCTTTCTTT.

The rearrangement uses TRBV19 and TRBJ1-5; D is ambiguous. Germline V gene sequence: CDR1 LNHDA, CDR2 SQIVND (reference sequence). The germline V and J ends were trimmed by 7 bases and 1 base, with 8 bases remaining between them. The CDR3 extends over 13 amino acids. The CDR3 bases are TGTGCCAGTATGATGGCGAGCAATCAGCCCCAGCATTTT. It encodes CASMMASNQPQHF.

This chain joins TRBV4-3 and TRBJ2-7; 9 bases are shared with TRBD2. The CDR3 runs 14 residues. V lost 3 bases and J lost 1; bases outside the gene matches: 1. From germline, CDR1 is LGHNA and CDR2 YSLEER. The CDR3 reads CASSHLAGSYEQYF. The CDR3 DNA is TGCGCCAGCAGCCATCTAGCGGGGTCCTACGAGCAGTACTTC.

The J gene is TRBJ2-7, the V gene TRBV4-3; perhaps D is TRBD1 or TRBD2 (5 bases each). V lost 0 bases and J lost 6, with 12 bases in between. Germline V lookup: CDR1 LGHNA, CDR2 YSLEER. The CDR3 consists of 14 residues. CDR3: CASSQDGAGGEQYF. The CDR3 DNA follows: TGCGCCAGCAGCCAAGATGGGGCTGGGGGCGAGCAGTACTTC.

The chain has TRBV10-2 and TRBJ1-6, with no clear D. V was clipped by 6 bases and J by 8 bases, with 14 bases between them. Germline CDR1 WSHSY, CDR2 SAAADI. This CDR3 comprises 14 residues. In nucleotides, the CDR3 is TGCGCCAGCAGCCGGGAACCTAGAGATTCACCCCTCCACTTT. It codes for CASSREPRDSPLHF.

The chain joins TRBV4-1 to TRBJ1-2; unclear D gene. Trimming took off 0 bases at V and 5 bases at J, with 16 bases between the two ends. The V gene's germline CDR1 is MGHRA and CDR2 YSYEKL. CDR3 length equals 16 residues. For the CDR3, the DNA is TGCGCCAGCAGCCAAGATGTTCCGGGCGAGAGGTATGGCTACACCTTC. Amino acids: CASSQDVPGERYGYTF.

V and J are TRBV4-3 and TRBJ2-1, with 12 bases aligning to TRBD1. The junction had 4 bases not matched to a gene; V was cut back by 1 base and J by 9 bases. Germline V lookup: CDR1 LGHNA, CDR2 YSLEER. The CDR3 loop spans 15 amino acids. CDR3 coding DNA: TGCGCCAGCAGCCAAGCAGGGACAGGGGGCATTGAGCAGTTCTTC. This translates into CASSQAGTGGIEQFF.

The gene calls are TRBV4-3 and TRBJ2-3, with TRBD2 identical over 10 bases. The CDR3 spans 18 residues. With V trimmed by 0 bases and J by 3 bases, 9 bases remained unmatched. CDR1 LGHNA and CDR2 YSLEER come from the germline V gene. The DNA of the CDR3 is TGCGCCAGCAGCCAAGACCAACTAGCGGGGTTCTCAACAGATACGCAGTATTTT. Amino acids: CASSQDQLAGFSTDTQYF.

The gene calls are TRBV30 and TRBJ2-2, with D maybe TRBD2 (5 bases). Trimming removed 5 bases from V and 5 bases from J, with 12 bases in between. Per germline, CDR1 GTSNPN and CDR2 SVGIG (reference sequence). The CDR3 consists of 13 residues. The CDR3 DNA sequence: TGTGCCTGGGGCTCGGACTGGACCGGGGAGCTGTTTTTT. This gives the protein CAWGSDWTGELFF. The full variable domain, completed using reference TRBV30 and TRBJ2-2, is SQTIHQWPATLVQPVGSPLSLECTVEGTSNPNLYWYRQAAGRGLQLLFYSVGIGQISSEVPQNLSASRPQDRQFILSSKKLLLSDSGFYLCAWGSDWTGELFFGEGSRLTVL.

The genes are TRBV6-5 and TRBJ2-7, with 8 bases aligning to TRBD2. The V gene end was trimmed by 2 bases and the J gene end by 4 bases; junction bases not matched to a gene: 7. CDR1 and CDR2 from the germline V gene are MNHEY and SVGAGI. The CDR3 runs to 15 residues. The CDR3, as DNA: TGTGCCAGCAGTTACGGGCGGGGGGCAGTGTACGAGCAGTACTTC. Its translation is CASSYGRGAVYEQYF.

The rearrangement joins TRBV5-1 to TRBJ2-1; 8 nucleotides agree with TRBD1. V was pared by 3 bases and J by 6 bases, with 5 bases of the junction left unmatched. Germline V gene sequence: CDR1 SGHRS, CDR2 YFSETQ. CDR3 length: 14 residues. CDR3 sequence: CASSSGQGLNEQFF. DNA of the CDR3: TGCGCCAGCAGCTCCGGACAGGGACTCAATGAGCAGTTCTTC.

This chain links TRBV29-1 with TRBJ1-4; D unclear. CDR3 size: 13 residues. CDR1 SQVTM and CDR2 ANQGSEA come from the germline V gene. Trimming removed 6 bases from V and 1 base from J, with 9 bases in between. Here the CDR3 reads CSVKLGTNEKLFF. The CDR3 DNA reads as TGCAGCGTAAAGCTCGGAACTAATGAAAAACTGTTTTTT.

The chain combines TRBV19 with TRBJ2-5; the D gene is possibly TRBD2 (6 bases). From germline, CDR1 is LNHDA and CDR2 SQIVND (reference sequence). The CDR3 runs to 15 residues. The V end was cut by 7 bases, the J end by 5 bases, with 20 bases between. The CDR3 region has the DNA TGTGCCAGTAAGCCTCTAGCGCCCGAGGGGGAGACCCAGTACTTC. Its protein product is CASKPLAPEGETQYF.

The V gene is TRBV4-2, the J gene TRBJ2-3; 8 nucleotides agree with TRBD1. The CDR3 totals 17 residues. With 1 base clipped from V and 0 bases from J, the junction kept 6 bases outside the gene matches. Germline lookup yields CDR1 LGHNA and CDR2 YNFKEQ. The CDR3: CASSQGKTGASTDTQYF. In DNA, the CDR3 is TGTGCCAGCAGCCAAGGAAAGACAGGGGCTAGCACAGATACGCAGTATTTT.

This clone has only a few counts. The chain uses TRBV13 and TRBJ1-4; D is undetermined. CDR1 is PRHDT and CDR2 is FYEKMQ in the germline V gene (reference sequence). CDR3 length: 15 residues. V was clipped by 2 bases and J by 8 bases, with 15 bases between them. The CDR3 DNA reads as TGTGCCAGCAGCTTATCTCGGGGAGAAGGAGAAAAACTGTTTTTT. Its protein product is CASSLSRGEGEKLFF.

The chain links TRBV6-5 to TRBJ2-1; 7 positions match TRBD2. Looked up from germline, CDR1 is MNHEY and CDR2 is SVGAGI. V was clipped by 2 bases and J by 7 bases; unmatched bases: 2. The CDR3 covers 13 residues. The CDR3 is CASSYVGGNEQFF. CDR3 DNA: TGTGCCAGCAGTTACGTGGGGGGGAATGAGCAGTTCTTC.

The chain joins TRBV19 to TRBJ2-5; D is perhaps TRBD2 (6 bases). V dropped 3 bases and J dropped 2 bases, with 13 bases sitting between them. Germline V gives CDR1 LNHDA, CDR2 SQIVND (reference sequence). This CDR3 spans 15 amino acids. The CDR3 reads CASSIGGTPQETQYF. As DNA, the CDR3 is TGTGCCAGTAGTATTGGCGGGACCCCACAAGAGACCCAGTACTTC. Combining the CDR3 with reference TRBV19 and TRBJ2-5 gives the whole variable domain DGGITQSPKYLFRKEGQNVTLSCEQNLNHDAMYWYRQDPGQGLRLIYYSQIVNDFQKGDIAEGYSVSREKKESFPLTVTSAQKNPTAFYLCASSIGGTPQETQYFGPGTRLLVL.

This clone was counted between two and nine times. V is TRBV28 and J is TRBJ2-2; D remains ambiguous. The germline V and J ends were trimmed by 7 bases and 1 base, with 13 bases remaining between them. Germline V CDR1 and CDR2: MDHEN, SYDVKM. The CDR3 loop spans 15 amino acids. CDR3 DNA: TGTGCCAGCATAGGTCTAGGAGAGAACACCGGGGAGCTGTTTTTT. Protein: CASIGLGENTGELFF.

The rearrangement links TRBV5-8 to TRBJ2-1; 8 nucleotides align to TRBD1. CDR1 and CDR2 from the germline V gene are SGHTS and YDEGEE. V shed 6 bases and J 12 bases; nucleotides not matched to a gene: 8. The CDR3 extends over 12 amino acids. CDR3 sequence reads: CASTLDRGRQFF. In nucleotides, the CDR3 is TGTGCCAGCACACTCGACAGGGGTAGGCAGTTCTTC. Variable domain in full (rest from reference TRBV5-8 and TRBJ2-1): EAGVTQSPTHLIKTRGQQATLRCSPISGHTSVYWYQQALGLGLQFLLWYDEGEERNRGNFPPRFSGRQFPNYSSELNVNALELEDSALYLCASTLDRGRQFFGPGTRLTVL.

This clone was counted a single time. The CDR3 DNA is TGTGCCAGCAGCTTAGACAGGAGATCCCACACAGATACGCAGTATTTT. It translates to CASSLDRRSHTDTQYF. V usage is TRBV5-8 and J usage is TRBJ2-3; the D gene is possibly TRBD1 (6 bases). CDR3 length: 16 amino acids. Germline assignment: CDR1 SGHTS and CDR2 YDEGEE. V was clipped by 2 bases and J by 2 bases, with 15 bases between them.

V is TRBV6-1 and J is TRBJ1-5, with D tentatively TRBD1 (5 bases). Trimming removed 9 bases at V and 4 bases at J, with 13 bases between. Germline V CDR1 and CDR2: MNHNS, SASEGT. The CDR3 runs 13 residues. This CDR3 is CASIDRGNQPQHF. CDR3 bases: TGTGCCAGTATTGACAGAGGAAATCAGCCCCAGCATTTT.

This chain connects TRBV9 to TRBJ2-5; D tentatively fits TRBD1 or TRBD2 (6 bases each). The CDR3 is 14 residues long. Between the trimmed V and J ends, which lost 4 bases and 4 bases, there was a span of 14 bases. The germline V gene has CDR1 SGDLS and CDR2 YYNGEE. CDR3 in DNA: TGTGCCAGCAGCTTCGAAGGAGGGGGAGAGACCCAGTACTTC. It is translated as CASSFEGGGETQYF.

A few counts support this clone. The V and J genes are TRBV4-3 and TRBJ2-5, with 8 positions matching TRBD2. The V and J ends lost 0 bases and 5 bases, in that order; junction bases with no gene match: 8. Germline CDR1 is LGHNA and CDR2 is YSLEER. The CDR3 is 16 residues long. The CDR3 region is CASSQEAPGGAETQYF. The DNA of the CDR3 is TGCGCCAGCAGCCAAGAAGCACCCGGGGGGGCGGAGACCCAGTACTTC.

In DNA form, the CDR3 reads TGCAGCGTGGCCCGTGGGGGTAGCCAAGAGACCCAGTACTTC. It codes for CSVARGGSQETQYF. The genes are TRBV29-1 and TRBJ2-5; D may match TRBD1 or TRBD2 (5 bases each). Germline lookup yields CDR1 SQVTM and CDR2 ANQGSEA. Deletions cut 6 bases from V and 1 base from J, with 15 bases between. This CDR3 spans 14 amino acids.

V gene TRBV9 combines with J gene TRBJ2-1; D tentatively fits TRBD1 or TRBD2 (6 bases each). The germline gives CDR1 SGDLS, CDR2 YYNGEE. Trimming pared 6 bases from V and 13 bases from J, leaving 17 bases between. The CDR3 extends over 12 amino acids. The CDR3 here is CASTSHGGGQFF. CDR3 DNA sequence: TGTGCCAGCACCTCTCACGGGGGCGGCCAGTTCTTC.

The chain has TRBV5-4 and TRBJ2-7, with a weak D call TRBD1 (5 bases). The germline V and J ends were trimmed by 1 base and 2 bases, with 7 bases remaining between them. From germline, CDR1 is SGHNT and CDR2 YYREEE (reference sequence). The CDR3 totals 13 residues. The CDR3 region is CASSLTGTYEQYF. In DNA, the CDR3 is TGTGCCAGCAGCTTGACAGGAACCTACGAGCAGTACTTC. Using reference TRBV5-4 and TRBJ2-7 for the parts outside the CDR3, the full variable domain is ETGVTQSPTHLIKTRGQQVTLRCSSQSGHNTVSWYQQALGQGPQFIFQYYREEENGRGNFPPRFSGLQFPNYSSELNVNALELDDSALYLCASSLTGTYEQYFGPGTRLTVT.